A single TCR beta chain is shown here with its context. Its antigen is not known. This sample stems from a study of shared clonotypes between healthy human individuals. At the level of the study: Donors had three CD4 naive, three CD4 memory, two CD8 naive and one CD8 memory plate apiece.

The V gene's germline CDR1 is LNHDA and CDR2 SQIVND (reference sequence). The ends were cut back, 4 bases at V and 2 bases at J, with 12 bases in the middle. The CDR3 contains 16 residues. Findings of the study overall: Shared across a few donors were 4% to 5% of the naive CD4 clonotypes.

As defined, naive CD8 cells were CD45RO-negative and positively selected for CCR7, with terminally differentiated effector memory CD45RA+ cells excluded. Researchers divided each subset's genomic DNA evenly across several immunoSEQ plates. Profiled with immunoSEQ multiplex PCR; TCRdb holds only in-frame clones, not every one. Found here are 1.5 million to 2.5 million clones, less than 95% of them singletons; the top ten hold less than 1.5%. The clonotype originates from a man aged 18 to 29 in good health. The source material was naive CD8+ T cells sorted from blood. V usage is TRBV19 and J usage is TRBJ1-6; D is uncertain. The CDR3 nucleotides read TGTGCCAGTAGTACCACCGGGAATCCCTATAATTCACCCCTCCACTTT. Translation: CASSTTGNPYNSPLHF.